This paragraph reports one TCR beta chain. Germline CDR1 is MNHEY and CDR2 is SMNVEV (reference sequence). The CDR3 runs 15 residues. With 6 bases clipped from V and 2 bases from J, the junction kept 6 bases outside the gene matches. Using its own MiXCR run on the PCR reads, TCRdb lists one record per CDR3 protein. In the table there are 7,500 to 9,500 distinct CDR3 sequences, roughly 65% of which are singletons. This sample stems from a study of tumor-infiltrating lymphocytes in oesophageal squamous cell carcinoma. This receptor was obtained from a female donor with esophageal squamous cell carcinoma. This chain connects TRBV27 to TRBJ2-4, with 8 bases matching TRBD1. Material for sequencing was esophageal tumor tissue. The CDR3 spells CASRDRVWPKNIQYF. In DNA form, the CDR3 reads TGTGCCAGCAGGGACAGGGTTTGGCCCAAAAACATTCAGTACTTC.